Listed here are 32 T cell receptor beta chains from one sample, sequenced in a study of a mutant IDH1 vaccine in newly diagnosed glioma. Time point meaning: week 11, during vaccination. A single vaccine dose contained 300 ug of mutant IDH1 20-mer peptide, and topical imiquimod was used with it. Sequencing was performed with immunoSEQ multiplex PCR; in TCRdb, only in-frame clones are kept and a portion is missing. Among about 130,000 clones, roughly 77% were seen once, and the ten largest hold about 5.5%. No antigen is known for these receptors. This specimen consisted of PBMCs, obtained from a glioma patient whose treatment included an IDH1 peptide vaccine. These receptors all come from a man aged 40-49 years with glioma.

This clone was seen a few times. The rearrangement uses TRBV10-1 and TRBJ2-3, with a weak D call TRBD2 (6 bases). Germline V lookup: CDR1 WNHNN, CDR2 SYGVQD (reference sequence). This CDR3 has 12 amino acids. V was shortened by 2 bases and J by 7 bases, with 7 bases between the two germline ends. The CDR3 sequence is CASSEGGNTQYF. In nucleotides, the CDR3 is TGCGCCAGCAGTGAGGGAGGGAATACGCAGTATTTT.

The chain recombines TRBV10-1 with TRBJ2-5; perhaps TRBD2 as D (5 bases). This CDR3 comprises 15 residues. Between the trimmed V and J ends, which lost 0 bases and 4 bases, there was a span of 12 bases. Germline assignment: CDR1 WNHNN and CDR2 SYGVQD (reference sequence). The chain's CDR3 is CASSESFLARETQYF. The CDR3 DNA reads as TGCGCCAGCAGTGAGTCGTTCCTAGCACGAGAGACCCAGTACTTC.

This clone is a singleton in its sample. V and J are TRBV7-8 and TRBJ2-7; 9 bases line up with TRBD1. Germline V gene sequence: CDR1 SGHVS, CDR2 FQNEAQ. This CDR3 spans 14 amino acids. V was clipped by 5 bases and J by 2 bases; unmatched bases: 4. The CDR3 sequence: CASSVRQGAYEQYF. As DNA, the CDR3 is TGTGCCAGCAGCGTAAGACAGGGGGCCTACGAGCAGTACTTC.

This clone has only one observation. The chain combines TRBV28 with TRBJ1-5; D not resolved. This CDR3 comprises 14 residues. Germline V gene lookup returns CDR1 MDHEN and CDR2 SYDVKM. V was trimmed by 6 bases and J by 0 bases, leaving 9 bases between them. The DNA of the CDR3 is TGTGCCAGCAGACAAGAGTATAGCAATCAGCCCCAGCATTTT. It is translated as CASRQEYSNQPQHF.

This chain links TRBV6-5 with TRBJ2-7, with a weak D call TRBD1 (5 bases). Germline loops: CDR1 MNHEY, CDR2 SVGAGI. Trimming removed 2 bases at V and 2 bases at J, with 10 bases between. The CDR3 has 14 amino acids. The CDR3: CASSYAGNAYEQYF. In DNA, the CDR3 is TGTGCCAGCAGTTACGCAGGGAACGCCTACGAGCAGTACTTC.

The chain carries TRBV7-2 and TRBJ2-7; no firm D call. CDR3 size: 15 residues. CDR1 is SGHTA and CDR2 is FQGNSA in the germline V gene. The V end was cut by 5 bases, the J end by 2 bases, with 16 bases between. CDR3 DNA sequence: TGTGCCAGCAGCCGTACCGGACCCAGACCCTACGAGCAGTACTTC. Residues: CASSRTGPRPYEQYF.

The chain couples TRBV4-1 to TRBJ2-2; the match to TRBD1 covers 12 bases. This CDR3 is built from 17 residues. The germline CDR1 and CDR2 sequences are MGHRA and YSYEKL. Trimming at V came to 3 bases and at J to 2 bases, leaving 4 bases not matched to a gene. The CDR3 reads CASSHPGTGGNTGELFF. The CDR3 DNA sequence: TGCGCCAGCAGCCACCCGGGGACAGGGGGCAACACCGGGGAGCTGTTTTTT.

The chain combines TRBV11-2 with TRBJ2-1; tentatively, D is TRBD1 or TRBD2 (5 bases each). CDR3 length: 15 residues. Germline CDR1 and CDR2: SGHAT and FQNNGV. V gave up 3 bases and J gave up 2 bases, with 11 bases separating them. DNA of the CDR3: TGTGCCAGCAGCTTGACCCGGGGCCCCTACAATGAGCAGTTCTTC. This gives the protein CASSLTRGPYNEQFF.

The V gene is TRBV10-3, the J gene TRBJ2-3; D gene unclear. Trimming left V 5 bases short and J 2 bases short, with 5 bases between. Germline CDR1 and CDR2: ENHRY and SYGVKD. The CDR3 consists of 12 residues. This CDR3 reads CAISPYTDTQYF. The CDR3 nucleotides read TGTGCCATCAGTCCTTACACAGATACGCAGTATTTT.

CDR3 amino acids: CASSYSRGALDGYTF. The CDR3, as DNA: TGTGCCAGCAGTTACTCTCGGGGGGCGTTGGATGGCTACACCTTC. J is TRBJ1-2 and V is TRBV6-5, with a possible D match to TRBD1 (6 bases). This CDR3 contains 15 residues. V was cut by 0 bases and J by 6 bases, with 14 bases left in between. The germline gives CDR1 MNHEY, CDR2 SVGAGI.

The chain carries TRBV6-1 and TRBJ1-3; 10 bases are a match to TRBD1. The V gene's germline CDR1 is MNHNS and CDR2 SASEGT. The CDR3 has 15 residues. The trim removed 6 bases at V and 8 bases at J, leaving 10 bases unmatched. As DNA, the CDR3 is TGTGCCAGCAGAGACAGGGACAGGGGAAGGGACACCATATATTTT. As protein: CASRDRDRGRDTIYF.

This clone came up many times. V gene TRBV19 combines with J gene TRBJ1-1, with TRBD1 identical over 8 bases. This CDR3 has 13 amino acids. Trimming took 7 bases from V and 5 from J; bases not matched to a gene: 6. Germline CDR1 and CDR2: LNHDA and SQIVND (reference sequence). CDR3 in DNA: TGTGCCAGTAAAGGCAGGGGGCGAACTGAAGCTTTCTTT. As protein: CASKGRGRTEAFF.

This clone came up a few times. The V gene is TRBV12-1, the J gene TRBJ1-4. TRBV12-1 is reported as a pseudogene. This CDR3 comprises 11 residues. CDR3: CASSFWEKLFF. The CDR3 DNA is TGTGCCAGCAGCTTTTGGGAAAAACTGTTTTTT.

This clone was picked up one time. This chain uses TRBV28 with TRBJ2-1; D not certain. Trimming shortened V by 5 bases and J by 10 bases, and 12 bases separated the two germline ends. Germline V gene sequence: CDR1 MDHEN, CDR2 SYDVKM. The CDR3 consists of 12 residues. The CDR3, as DNA: TGTGCCAGCAGTGACGTGTCCGCGGAGCAGTTCTTC. Its protein is CASSDVSAEQFF.

The rearrangement joins TRBV30 to TRBJ1-4; D not certain. CDR3 length: 15 residues. Trimming took 0 bases from V and 0 from J, leaving 8 bases between them. Per the germline V gene, CDR1 is GTSNPN and CDR2 is SVGIG (reference sequence). The CDR3 region is CAWSVSLSTNEKLFF. The DNA for the CDR3 is TGTGCCTGGAGTGTTTCTCTTTCAACTAATGAAAAACTGTTTTTT.

Details on this clone: This sequence may be a read error, since a much larger clone differs from it by one base. The chain is built from TRBV11-2 and TRBJ2-7, with D possibly TRBD1 on 6 matching bases. This CDR3 contains 13 residues. The germline V gene has CDR1 SGHAT and CDR2 FQNNGV. V lost 5 bases and J lost 2, with 10 bases in between. CDR3 sequence reads: CASSGQGTYEQYF. Written as DNA, the CDR3 is TGTGCCAGCAGCGGTCAGGGGACCTACGAGCAGTACTTC.

The rearrangement links TRBV5-1 to TRBJ1-3, with D perhaps matching TRBD1 (5 bases). This CDR3 comprises 14 residues. The germline V and J ends were trimmed by 4 bases and 4 bases, with 12 bases remaining between them. The V gene's germline CDR1 is SGHRS and CDR2 YFSETQ. The CDR3 here is CASSRAGDGNTIYF. The CDR3, as DNA: TGCGCCAGCAGCCGTGCGGGGGACGGAAACACCATATATTTT.

There are a few counts of this clone. The chain is built from TRBV21-1 and TRBJ1-5; the table assigns TRBD1, which was not confirmed against the DNA. TRBV21-1 is classified as a pseudogene. The CDR3 is made up of 15 amino acids. The CDR3 region has the DNA TGTGCCAGCAGCAAAGCTCCCCAGGGCAATCAGCCCCAGCATTTT. Translation gives CASSKAPQGNQPQHF.

J is TRBJ2-7 and V is TRBV27, with D perhaps assigned TRBD1 or TRBD2 (5 bases each). The CDR3 runs to 16 residues. Germline values: CDR1 MNHEY, CDR2 SMNVEV (reference sequence). V was clipped by 6 bases and J by 1 base, with 19 bases between them. CDR3 coding DNA: TGTGCCAGCAGGAGGGACCGGGCACTAGGTTCCTACGAGCAGTACTTC. This sequence encodes CASRRDRALGSYEQYF.

This clone has just a few counts. V is TRBV6-1 and J is TRBJ2-1; maybe TRBD2 (5 bases). V lost 11 bases, J lost 0 bases, and 17 bases lay in between. Germline loops: CDR1 MNHNS, CDR2 SASEGT. The CDR3 totals 15 residues. CDR3 sequence (DNA): TGTGCCTTCTCCCCCCGACTAAGCTCCTACAATGAGCAGTTCTTC. It is translated as CAFSPRLSSYNEQFF.

V gene TRBV28 combines with J gene TRBJ1-6; D not certain. There are 14 residues in the CDR3. Per germline, CDR1 MDHEN and CDR2 SYDVKM. V was trimmed by 6 bases and J by 9 bases, leaving 15 bases between them. CDR3 sequence reads: CASSSRRESSPLHF. As DNA, the CDR3 is TGTGCCAGCAGCTCCAGACGGGAGAGTTCACCCCTCCACTTT.

This clone was counted a single time. This chain joins TRBV11-1 and TRBJ1-1, with 7 nucleotides matching TRBD1. With 5 bases clipped from V and 1 base from J, the junction kept 19 bases outside the gene matches. This CDR3 is 19 amino acids long. Germline assignment: CDR1 SGHAT and CDR2 FQDESV (reference sequence). CDR3 in amino acids: CASSTPTGRDLGTNTEAFF. CDR3 nucleotides: TGTGCCAGCAGCACCCCGACAGGGAGGGATCTGGGTACGAACACTGAAGCTTTCTTT.

The chain is built from TRBV2 and TRBJ1-2; 7 bases fit TRBD1. There are 15 residues in the CDR3. V dropped 6 bases and J dropped 0; count of bases not matched to a gene: 7. CDR1 SNHLY and CDR2 FYNNEI come from the germline V gene. The DNA of the CDR3 is TGTGCCAGCAGCCGGGACAGTTCAGCTAACTATGGCTACACCTTC. This codes for CASSRDSSANYGYTF.

Of note for this clone: Germline and junction disagree at one end, which may indicate a read error. Additional DNA sequences in this sample encode the identical CDR3. The gene calls are TRBV5-1 and TRBJ1-1, with D possibly being TRBD1 (5 bases). CDR3 length equals 15 residues. Per the germline V gene, CDR1 is SGHRS and CDR2 is YFSETQ. The CDR3 nucleotides read TGCGCTAGCAGCTTGGGAGGGGCGAGGATCACTGAAGCTTTCTTT. This sequence encodes CASSLGGARITEAFF.

This sequence joins TRBV7-2 and TRBJ2-7, with 8 bases fitting TRBD1. Germline V lookup: CDR1 SGHTA, CDR2 FQGNSA. Trimming took 4 bases from V and 3 from J; bases not matched to a gene: 5. This CDR3 has 14 amino acids. This CDR3 is CASSSWTGNYEQYF. The CDR3 region has the DNA TGTGCCAGCAGCTCATGGACAGGGAACTACGAGCAGTACTTC.

This rearrangement joins TRBV19 to TRBJ2-7, with D perhaps TRBD1 (5 bases). Trimming took 1 base from V and 1 from J, leaving 8 bases between them. This CDR3 is built from 14 residues. Germline assignment: CDR1 LNHDA and CDR2 SQIVND (reference sequence). The CDR3 DNA is TGTGCCAGTAGTATAGGGGGCGGATCCTACGAGCAGTACTTC. Translating gives CASSIGGGSYEQYF.

V usage is TRBV19 and J usage is TRBJ1-4, with 7 bases identical to TRBD1. Germline CDR1 and CDR2: LNHDA and SQIVND (reference sequence). The CDR3 loop spans 18 amino acids. V was clipped by 4 bases and J by 4 bases; unmatched bases: 15. For the CDR3, the DNA is TGTGCCAGTAGTACTCAAACCGGGACAGACTGGGGTAATGAAAAACTGTTTTTT. Protein sequence: CASSTQTGTDWGNEKLFF.

This clone occurred a few times. V and J are TRBV28 and TRBJ1-5; 7 bases fit TRBD1. The CDR3 consists of 15 residues. The V gene end was trimmed by 5 bases and the J gene end by 3 bases; junction bases not matched to a gene: 7. In germline, CDR1 is MDHEN, CDR2 SYDVKM. CDR3 residues: CASSPGDRDNQPQHF. CDR3 bases: TGTGCCAGCAGTCCAGGGGACAGAGACAATCAGCCCCAGCATTTT.

The chain links TRBV4-1 to TRBJ2-1, with 10 bases matching TRBD2. The CDR3 spans 15 residues. Looked up from germline, CDR1 is MGHRA and CDR2 is YSYEKL. Trimming at V came to 4 bases and at J to 6 bases, leaving 6 bases not matched to a gene. The CDR3 bases are TGCGCCAGCAGCCTAACCTTAGCGGGGGGCAATGAGCAGTTCTTC. This codes for CASSLTLAGGNEQFF.

J is TRBJ2-7 and V is TRBV7-9, with 7 positions matching TRBD1. The germline gives CDR1 SEHNR, CDR2 FQNEAQ (reference sequence). After removal of 4 bases from V and 1 base from J, the junction contained 4 bases not matched to a gene. The CDR3 runs to 14 residues. CDR3: CASSYRGQSYEQYF. CDR3 in DNA: TGTGCCAGCAGCTATCGGGGACAGTCCTACGAGCAGTACTTC.

To note about this clone: This specimen includes other DNA sequences encoding the same CDR3. The rearrangement joins TRBV9 to TRBJ1-1; D not resolved. CDR1 and CDR2 (germline): SGDLS, YYNGEE. The V and J ends lost 0 bases and 7 bases respectively, with 13 bases between them. The CDR3 is 14 amino acids. The CDR3 sequence: CASSVVRGLGEAFF. Here the CDR3 DNA reads TGTGCCAGCAGCGTAGTGAGAGGGCTCGGTGAAGCTTTCTTT.

This clone was counted a few times. Additional DNA sequences in this sample encode the identical CDR3. V and J are TRBV27 and TRBJ1-1, with a weak D call TRBD1 (5 bases). Between the trimmed V and J ends, which lost 8 bases and 3 bases, there was a span of 13 bases. CDR3 length: 13 amino acids. CDR1 is MNHEY and CDR2 is SMNVEV in the germline V gene (reference sequence). The CDR3 loop reads CASGRGRDTEAFF. CDR3 sequence (DNA): TGTGCCAGCGGACGGGGGAGAGACACTGAAGCTTTCTTT.